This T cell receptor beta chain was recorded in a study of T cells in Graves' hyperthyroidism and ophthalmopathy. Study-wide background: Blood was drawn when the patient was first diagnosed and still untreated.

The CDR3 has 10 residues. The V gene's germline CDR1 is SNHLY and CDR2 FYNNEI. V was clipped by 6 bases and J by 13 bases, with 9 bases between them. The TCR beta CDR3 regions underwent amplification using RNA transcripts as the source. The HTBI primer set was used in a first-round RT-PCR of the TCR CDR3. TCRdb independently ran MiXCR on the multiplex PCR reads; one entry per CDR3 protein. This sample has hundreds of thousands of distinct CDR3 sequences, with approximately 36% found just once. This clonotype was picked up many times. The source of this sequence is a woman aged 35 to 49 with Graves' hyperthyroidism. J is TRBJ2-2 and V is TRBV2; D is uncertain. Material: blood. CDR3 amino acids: CASSAEVLFF. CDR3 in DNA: TGTGCCAGCAGCGCAGAGGTGCTGTTTTTT.